One and the same sample provided the 15 T cell receptor beta chains below, sequenced in a study of CD8 T cells in ankylosing spondylitis. Each CDR3 protein gets one entry after TCRdb re-called the 5' RACE reads with MiXCR. Of some 150,000 distinct CDR3 sequences listed, about 42% are singletons. Sequencing input: synovial fluid, either unsorted or a sorted T cell fraction (not recorded which). Receptor source: a male donor with ankylosing spondylitis.

This clonotype was seen repeatedly, ten times or more. The chain joins TRBV6-1 to TRBJ1-1, with D tentatively TRBD1 (5 bases). The germline gives CDR1 MNHNS, CDR2 SASEGT. Trimming removed 6 bases at V and 5 bases at J, with 19 bases between. The CDR3 is made up of 15 amino acids. The CDR3 DNA reads as TGTGCCAGCAGAGTCGGGGCAGGTTGGGGAACTGAAGCTTTCTTT. Encoded protein: CASRVGAGWGTEAFF.

V and J are TRBV27 and TRBJ2-2; 12 bases map to TRBD1. The V gene's germline CDR1 is MNHEY and CDR2 SMNVEV (reference sequence). CDR3 length equals 15 residues. The V segment lost 4 bases and the J segment 7 bases; nucleotides outside the gene matches: 4. The CDR3 bases are TGTGCCAGCAGTTGGGACAGGGGGCGCGTCGGGGAGCTGTTTTTT. Its protein product is CASSWDRGRVGELFF.

The chain has TRBV11-2 and TRBJ2-7; D ambiguous. V lost 2 bases and J 4 bases, leaving 9 bases between the germline ends. The CDR3 consists of 13 residues. CDR1 is SGHAT and CDR2 is FQNNGV in the germline V gene. CDR3 sequence: CASSLMWGYEQYF. CDR3 bases: TGTGCCAGCAGCTTAATGTGGGGTTACGAGCAGTACTTC.

The gene calls are TRBV4-2 and TRBJ2-7, with D tentatively TRBD2 (6 bases). V lost 2 bases and J lost 0, with 11 bases in between. Germline V gene sequence: CDR1 LGHNA, CDR2 YNFKEQ. The CDR3 consists of 15 residues. The CDR3 DNA is TGTGCCAGCAGCCAATTTCGCGGGACCTCCTACGAGCAGTACTTC. The encoded protein is CASSQFRGTSYEQYF.

The rearrangement joins TRBV4-1 to TRBJ1-4; D might be TRBD1 (6 bases). The germline gives CDR1 MGHRA, CDR2 YSYEKL. With 2 bases removed from V and 8 bases from J, the gap between germline ends came to 9 bases. The CDR3 covers 13 residues. For the CDR3, the DNA is TGCGCCAGCAGCCAATCCACAGGGGAAAAACTGTTTTTT. Its translation: CASSQSTGEKLFF.

This clonotype has just a few counts. The chain is built from TRBV4-1 and TRBJ2-7; no reliable D call. From germline, CDR1 is MGHRA and CDR2 YSYEKL. The ends were cut back, 4 bases at V and 2 bases at J, with 18 bases in the middle. This CDR3 has 16 amino acids. In DNA form, the CDR3 reads TGCGCCAGCAGCCCCCGCCCTTGGATTTTGACCTACGAGCAGTACTTC. It translates to CASSPRPWILTYEQYF.

The CDR3 protein is CASRANSYNEQFF. DNA for the CDR3: TGTGCCAGTCGGGCAAACTCCTACAATGAGCAGTTCTTC. The genes are TRBV19 and TRBJ2-1; D gene unclear. The CDR3 consists of 13 residues. V was trimmed by 8 bases and J by 0 bases, leaving 8 bases between them. Germline CDR1 and CDR2: LNHDA and SQIVND (reference sequence).

The chain is built from TRBV6-1 and TRBJ2-1; D remains ambiguous. Germline CDR1 MNHNS, CDR2 SASEGT. V lost 6 bases to trimming and J lost 0 bases, with 12 bases between them. CDR3 length equals 15 residues. CDR3 protein: CASSHPPSSYNEQFF. The CDR3 bases are TGTGCCAGCAGCCACCCCCCGAGCTCCTACAATGAGCAGTTCTTC.

This clonotype came up a few times. The rearrangement joins TRBV6-2 or TRBV6-3 to TRBJ1-6; D gene ambiguous. The CDR3 is made up of 24 amino acids. Germline loops: CDR1 MNHEY, CDR2 SVGEGT. V lost 2 bases and J lost 9, with 41 bases in between. The CDR3 DNA follows: TGTGCCAGCAGTTACCACAATATGGTCAGAGCCCGATCGCCTAAGGACTTTGATATTTCACCCCTCCACTTT. Its translation: CASSYHNMVRARSPKDFDISPLHF.

J is TRBJ2-7 and V is TRBV27; D is possibly TRBD2 (5 bases). Germline V gene data show CDR1 as MNHEY and CDR2 as SMNVEV (reference sequence). The CDR3 has 16 residues. Trimming removed 5 bases at V and 3 bases at J, with 20 bases between. The CDR3 here is CASSPHEGSENYEQYF. The DNA of the CDR3 is TGTGCCAGCAGTCCCCACGAGGGTAGCGAGAACTACGAGCAGTACTTC.

The chain uses TRBV4-3 and TRBJ2-1, with 12 bases fitting TRBD2. Germline V CDR1 and CDR2: LGHNA, YSLEER. The CDR3 spans 15 residues. With V trimmed by 5 bases and J by 7 bases, 6 bases remained unmatched. The CDR3 coding sequence is TGCGCCAGCAGCTACGGGACTAGCGGGTGGAATGAGCAGTTCTTC. Its protein product is CASSYGTSGWNEQFF.

The genes are TRBV20-1 and TRBJ2-1; 10 bases are shared with TRBD2. Unmatched junction bases numbered 10, after V lost 6 bases and J lost 2 bases. Germline CDR1 and CDR2: DFQATT and SNEGSKA (reference sequence). The CDR3 covers 16 residues. CDR3 DNA sequence: TGCAGTGCCACCGGGGGGGGACTAGCGCCCTACAATGAGCAGTTCTTC. Protein product: CSATGGGLAPYNEQFF.

The chain uses TRBV12-3 or TRBV12-4 and TRBJ2-1, with 8 bases aligning to TRBD2. The CDR3 runs to 16 residues. J lost 10 bases, V lost 2 bases, and 13 bases had no gene match. CDR3 bases: TGTGCCAGCAGTTTATTCAGACGGGAGGGGAACCGAGAGCAGTTCTTC. This translates into CASSLFRREGNREQFF.

The J gene is TRBJ2-1, the V gene TRBV4-2; no reliable D call. Per the germline V gene, CDR1 is LGHNA and CDR2 is YNFKEQ. V dropped 0 bases and J dropped 0 bases, with 6 bases sitting between them. This CDR3 spans 15 amino acids. The CDR3 reads CASSQELSSYNEQFF. As DNA, the CDR3 is TGTGCCAGCAGCCAAGAATTGAGCTCCTACAATGAGCAGTTCTTC.

The rearrangement joins TRBV6-5 to TRBJ2-7; D may be TRBD1 (5 bases). Per the germline V gene, CDR1 is MNHEY and CDR2 is SVGAGI. This CDR3 has 14 amino acids. V was clipped by 0 bases and J by 6 bases, with 12 bases between them. CDR3 region: CASSYSQGVGEQYF. CDR3 in DNA: TGTGCCAGCAGTTACTCGCAGGGTGTCGGCGAGCAGTACTTC.